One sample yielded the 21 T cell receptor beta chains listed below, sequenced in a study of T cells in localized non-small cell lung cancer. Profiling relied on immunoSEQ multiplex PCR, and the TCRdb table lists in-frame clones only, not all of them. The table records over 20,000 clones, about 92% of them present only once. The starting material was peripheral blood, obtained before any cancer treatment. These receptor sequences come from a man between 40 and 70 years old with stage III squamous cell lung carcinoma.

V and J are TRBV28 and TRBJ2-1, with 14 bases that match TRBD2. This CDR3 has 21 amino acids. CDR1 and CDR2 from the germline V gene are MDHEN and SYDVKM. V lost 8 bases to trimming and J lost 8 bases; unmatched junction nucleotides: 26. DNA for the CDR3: TGTGCCAGCCGAAACCATGAACGAACCGGGACTAGCGGGAGTTTTATACATGAGCAGTTCTTC. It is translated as CASRNHERTGTSGSFIHEQFF.

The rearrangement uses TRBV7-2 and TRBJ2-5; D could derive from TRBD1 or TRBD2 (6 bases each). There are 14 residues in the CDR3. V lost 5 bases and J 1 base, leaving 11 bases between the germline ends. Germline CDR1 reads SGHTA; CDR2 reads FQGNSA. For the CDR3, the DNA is TGTGCCAGCAGCCGCGGAGGGGGCCAAGAGACCCAGTACTTC. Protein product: CASSRGGGQETQYF.

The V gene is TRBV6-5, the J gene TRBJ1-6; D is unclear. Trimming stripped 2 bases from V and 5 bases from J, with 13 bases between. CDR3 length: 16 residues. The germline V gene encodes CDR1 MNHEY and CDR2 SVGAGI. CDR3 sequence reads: CASSYPTWADNSPLHF. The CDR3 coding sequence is TGTGCCAGCAGTTACCCTACTTGGGCGGATAATTCACCCCTCCACTTT.

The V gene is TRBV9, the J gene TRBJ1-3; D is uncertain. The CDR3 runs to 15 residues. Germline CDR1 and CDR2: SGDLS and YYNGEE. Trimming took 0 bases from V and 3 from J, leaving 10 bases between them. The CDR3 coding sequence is TGTGCCAGCAGCGTAGTCGGTGGTGGTGGAAACACCATATATTTT. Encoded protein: CASSVVGGGGNTIYF.

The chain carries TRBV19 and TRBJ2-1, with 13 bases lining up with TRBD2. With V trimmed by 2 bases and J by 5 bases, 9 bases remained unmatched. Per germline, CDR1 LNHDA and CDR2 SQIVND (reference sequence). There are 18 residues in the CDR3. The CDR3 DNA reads TGTGCCAGTAGTATAAGGAGGACTAGCGGGAGTCTGGACAATGAGCAGTTCTTC. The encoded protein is CASSIRRTSGSLDNEQFF.

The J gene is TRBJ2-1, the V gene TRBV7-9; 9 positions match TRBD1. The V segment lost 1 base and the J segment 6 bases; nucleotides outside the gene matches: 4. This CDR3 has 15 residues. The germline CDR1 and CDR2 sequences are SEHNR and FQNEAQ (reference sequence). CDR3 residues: CASSLGGGQGNEQFF. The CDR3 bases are TGTGCCAGCAGCTTAGGTGGGGGACAGGGCAATGAGCAGTTCTTC.

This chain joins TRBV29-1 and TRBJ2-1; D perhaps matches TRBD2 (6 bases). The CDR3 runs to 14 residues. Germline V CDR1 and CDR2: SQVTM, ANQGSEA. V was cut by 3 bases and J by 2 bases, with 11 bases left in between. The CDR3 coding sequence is TGCAGCGTTGATGGCGGGGCGACCTACAATGAGCAGTTCTTC. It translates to CSVDGGATYNEQFF.

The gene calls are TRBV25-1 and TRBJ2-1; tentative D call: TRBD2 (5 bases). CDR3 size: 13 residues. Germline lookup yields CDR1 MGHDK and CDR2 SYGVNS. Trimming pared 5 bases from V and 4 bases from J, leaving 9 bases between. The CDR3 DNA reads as TGTGCCAGCAGTACGGGCGGGTACAATGAGCAGTTCTTC. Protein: CASSTGGYNEQFF.

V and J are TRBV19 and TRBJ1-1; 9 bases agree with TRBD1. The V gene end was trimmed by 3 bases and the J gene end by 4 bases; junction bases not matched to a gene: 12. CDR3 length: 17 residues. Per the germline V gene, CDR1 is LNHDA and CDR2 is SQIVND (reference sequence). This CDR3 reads CASSIGTGRVRGTEAFF. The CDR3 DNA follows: TGTGCCAGTAGTATTGGGACAGGGCGTGTTAGGGGCACTGAAGCTTTCTTT.

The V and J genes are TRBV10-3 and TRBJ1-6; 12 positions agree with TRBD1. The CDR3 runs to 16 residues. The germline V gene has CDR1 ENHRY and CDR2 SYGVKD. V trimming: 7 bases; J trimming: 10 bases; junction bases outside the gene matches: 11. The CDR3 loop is CAIIPGQGALGSPLHF. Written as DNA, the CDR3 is TGTGCCATCATTCCGGGACAGGGGGCGTTGGGCTCACCCCTCCACTTT.

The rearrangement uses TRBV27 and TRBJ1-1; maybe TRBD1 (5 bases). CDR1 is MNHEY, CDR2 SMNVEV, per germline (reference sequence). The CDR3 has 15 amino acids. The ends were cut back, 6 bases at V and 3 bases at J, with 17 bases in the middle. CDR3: CASSLRSLGDTEAFF. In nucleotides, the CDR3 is TGTGCCAGCAGCCTAAGAAGTCTGGGGGACACTGAAGCTTTCTTT.

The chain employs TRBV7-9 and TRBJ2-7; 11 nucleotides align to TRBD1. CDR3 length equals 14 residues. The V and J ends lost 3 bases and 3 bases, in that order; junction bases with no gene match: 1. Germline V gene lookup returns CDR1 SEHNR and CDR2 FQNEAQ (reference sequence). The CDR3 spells CASSFGTGGYEQYF. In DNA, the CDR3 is TGTGCCAGCAGCTTCGGGACAGGGGGCTACGAGCAGTACTTC.

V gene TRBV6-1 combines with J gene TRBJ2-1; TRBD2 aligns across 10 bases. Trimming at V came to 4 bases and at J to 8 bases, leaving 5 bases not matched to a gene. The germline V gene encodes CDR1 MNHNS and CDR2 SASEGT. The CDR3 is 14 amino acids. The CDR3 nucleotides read TGTGCCAGCAGTGGAGCGGGAGGGCCGTATGAGCAGTTCTTC. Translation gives CASSGAGGPYEQFF.

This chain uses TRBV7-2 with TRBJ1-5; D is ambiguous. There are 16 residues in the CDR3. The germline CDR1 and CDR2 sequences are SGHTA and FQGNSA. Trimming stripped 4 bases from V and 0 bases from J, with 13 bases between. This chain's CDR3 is CASSSFGRDSNQPQHF. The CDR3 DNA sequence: TGTGCCAGCAGCTCTTTCGGACGGGATAGCAATCAGCCCCAGCATTTT.

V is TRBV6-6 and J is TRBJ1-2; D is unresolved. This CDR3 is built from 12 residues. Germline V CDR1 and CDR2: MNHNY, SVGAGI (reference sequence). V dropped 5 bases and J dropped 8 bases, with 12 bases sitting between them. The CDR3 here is CASSLHSLGYTF. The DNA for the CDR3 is TGTGCCAGCAGTCTCCATTCCCTAGGCTACACCTTC.

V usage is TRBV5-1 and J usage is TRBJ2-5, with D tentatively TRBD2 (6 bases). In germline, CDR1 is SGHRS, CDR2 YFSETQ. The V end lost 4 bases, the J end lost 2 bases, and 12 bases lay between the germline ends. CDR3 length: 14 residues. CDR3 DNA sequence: TGCGCCAGCAGCCCGGACTATTCTCAAGAGACCCAGTACTTC. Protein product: CASSPDYSQETQYF.

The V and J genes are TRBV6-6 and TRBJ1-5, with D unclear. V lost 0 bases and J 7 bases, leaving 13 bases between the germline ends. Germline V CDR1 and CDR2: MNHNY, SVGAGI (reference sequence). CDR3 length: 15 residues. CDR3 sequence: CASSYSKRNFQPQHF. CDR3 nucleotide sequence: TGTGCCAGCAGTTACTCGAAGCGGAATTTCCAGCCCCAGCATTTT.

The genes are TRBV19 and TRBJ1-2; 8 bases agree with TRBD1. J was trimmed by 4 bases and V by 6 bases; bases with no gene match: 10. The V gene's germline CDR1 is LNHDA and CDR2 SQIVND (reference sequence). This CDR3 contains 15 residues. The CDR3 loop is CASRLQGERLYGYTF. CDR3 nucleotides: TGTGCCAGTAGATTACAGGGGGAGCGGCTCTATGGCTACACCTTC.

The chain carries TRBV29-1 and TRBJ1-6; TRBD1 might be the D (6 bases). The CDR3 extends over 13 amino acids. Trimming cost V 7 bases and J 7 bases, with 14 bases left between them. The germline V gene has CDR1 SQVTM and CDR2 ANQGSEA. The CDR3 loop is CSARGAQNSPLHF. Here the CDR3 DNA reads TGCAGCGCACGGGGGGCGCAAAATTCACCCCTCCACTTT.

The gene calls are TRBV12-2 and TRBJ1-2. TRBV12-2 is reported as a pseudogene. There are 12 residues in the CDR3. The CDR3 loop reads CARRLRAYGYTF. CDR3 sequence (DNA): TGTGCACGACGTCTGAGGGCCTATGGCTACACCTTC.

The CDR3 coding sequence is TGCGCCAGCGCGGGAGGGCTAGCGGGGAGGGAGCAGTACTTC. This translates into CASAGGLAGREQYF. The chain has TRBV5-1 and TRBJ2-7; TRBD2 matches at 9 bases. V lost 7 bases to trimming and J lost 7 bases; unmatched junction nucleotides: 12. Per the germline V gene, CDR1 is SGHRS and CDR2 is YFSETQ. This CDR3 contains 14 residues.